This TCR beta chain was sequenced for a study of shared clonotypes between healthy human individuals. Looking at the study overall: Donors consisted of two women and a few men between 18 and 49. Plates per donor: three CD4 naive, three CD4 memory, two CD8 naive, one CD8 memory.

The study, taken as a whole, reports: Non-shared clonotypes had lower generation probabilities than those shared by all four donors.

Germline loops: CDR1 SGHKS, CDR2 YYEKEE (reference sequence). The CDR3 loop spans 15 amino acids. Unmatched junction bases numbered 15, after V lost 7 bases and J lost 5 bases. Note on this clone: What it binds is not known.

TCRdb keeps only in-frame clones here, not all; method: immunoSEQ multiplex PCR. The sample carries 2 million to 2.5 million clones, about 94% recorded once. This sequence originates from a young man in good health. The chain combines TRBV5-5 with TRBJ2-7, with 7 bases aligning to TRBD2. What was sequenced was naive CD4+ T cells sorted from blood. Stated subset: CD45RA+ positively selected. CDR3 nucleotides: TGTGCCAGCGGTCAAGAGGGATTAGCGGGCGACGAGCAGTACTTC. Its protein is CASGQEGLAGDEQYF.